The 20 T cell receptor beta chains listed next were all sequenced from one sample in a study of cytomegalovirus exposure and HLA in healthy donors. A multiplex PCR was run with 60 Vbeta primers and 13 Jbeta primers. Clones were sequenced by immunoSEQ multiplex PCR, and TCRdb holds only the in-frame ones, with some missing. Among 120,000 to 150,000 clones, roughly 80% were seen once, and the ten largest hold 2.5% to 3.5%. Source material: PBMCs. All receptors derive from a man between 40 and 49 years old in good health and CMV-seropositive.

The chain combines TRBV6-5 with TRBJ1-2; weak D call: TRBD1 (6 bases). The CDR3 has 15 amino acids. V lost 3 bases and J lost 1, with 12 bases in between. Germline-derived CDR1 and CDR2 are MNHEY and SVGAGI. The CDR3 reads CASSYTGQLNYGYTF. The DNA for the CDR3 is TGTGCCAGCAGTTATACAGGACAGCTTAACTATGGCTACACCTTC.

For this clone: The junction departs from germline at one end; a sequencing error may be responsible. The genes are TRBV7-9 and TRBJ1-5, with a weak D call TRBD1 (6 bases). Germline loops: CDR1 SEHNR, CDR2 FQNEAQ (reference sequence). The CDR3 runs to 14 residues. The chain's CDR3 is CSSSLGGQGQPQHF. CDR3 in DNA: TGTTCCAGCAGCTTGGGGGGGCAGGGACAGCCCCAGCATTTT.

As for this clone: One junction end does not reproduce the germline sequence, and a read error may be involved. The chain has TRBV7-9 and TRBJ1-5; D uncertain. This CDR3 region has 12 residues. The germline gives CDR1 SEHNR, CDR2 FQNEAQ (reference sequence). CDR3 in DNA: TGTTCCAGCAGCCCAGGTCGACAGCCCCAGCATTTT. Protein product: CSSSPGRQPQHF. Using reference TRBV7-9 and TRBJ1-5 for the parts outside the CDR3, the full variable domain is DTGVSQNPRHKITKRGQNVTFRCDPISEHNRLYWYRQTLGQGPEFLTYFQNEAQLEKSRLLSDRFSAERPKGSFSTLEIQRTEQGDSAMYLCSSSPGRQPQHFGDGTRLSIL.

This clone was observed once. This sequence joins TRBV19 and TRBJ2-1; D possibly corresponds to TRBD1 (6 bases). The CDR3 extends over 14 amino acids. Between the trimmed V and J ends, which lost 6 bases and 6 bases, there was a span of 15 bases. The germline gives CDR1 LNHDA, CDR2 SQIVND (reference sequence). CDR3 DNA: TGTGCCAGTAGAGGACAGAGGAAGGGCAATGAGCAGTTCTTC. This sequence encodes CASRGQRKGNEQFF. Combining the CDR3 with reference TRBV19 and TRBJ2-1 gives the whole variable domain DGGITQSPKYLFRKEGQNVTLSCEQNLNHDAMYWYRQDPGQGLRLIYYSQIVNDFQKGDIAEGYSVSREKKESFPLTVTSAQKNPTAFYLCASRGQRKGNEQFFGPGTRLTVL.

Written as DNA, the CDR3 is TGTGCCGCGAGTAGCGGGAGAGGAACGCAGTATTTT. It specifies CAASSGRGTQYF. This chain links TRBV27 with TRBJ2-3, with 9 bases that match TRBD2. This CDR3 spans 12 amino acids. Germline CDR1 and CDR2: MNHEY and SMNVEV (reference sequence). J lost 9 bases, V lost 11 bases, and 9 bases had no gene match.

The V and J genes are TRBV10-3 and TRBJ1-1, with D perhaps matching TRBD1 (6 bases). CDR1 and CDR2 from the germline V gene are ENHRY and SYGVKD. The CDR3 extends over 11 amino acids. The V and J ends lost 7 bases and 12 bases respectively, with 15 bases between them. The DNA of the CDR3 is TGTGCCATCACGCAGGGGCGCATAACTTTCTTT. Its protein product is CAITQGRITFF.

The chain uses TRBV19 and TRBJ2-7; D remains unclear. V gave up 2 bases and J gave up 1 base, with 12 bases separating them. CDR1 LNHDA and CDR2 SQIVND come from the germline V gene (reference sequence). CDR3 size: 15 residues. In DNA, the CDR3 is TGTGCCAGTAGTATAAGTAGACACCTGTCCTACGAGCAGTACTTC. Protein: CASSISRHLSYEQYF. The whole variable domain, remainder taken from reference TRBV19 and TRBJ2-7, is DGGITQSPKYLFRKEGQNVTLSCEQNLNHDAMYWYRQDPGQGLRLIYYSQIVNDFQKGDIAEGYSVSREKKESFPLTVTSAQKNPTAFYLCASSISRHLSYEQYFGPGTRLTVT.

This clone appeared a single time. This rearrangement joins TRBV2 to TRBJ1-2; 9 positions match TRBD1. Germline CDR1 SNHLY, CDR2 FYNNEI. After removal of 6 bases from V and 8 bases from J, the junction contained 7 bases not matched to a gene. The CDR3 spans 13 residues. The CDR3 spells CASRDRGLSGYTF. In DNA, the CDR3 is TGTGCCAGCAGGGACAGGGGACTCAGCGGCTACACCTTC.

The chain couples TRBV5-1 to TRBJ2-7; tentative D call: TRBD1 (6 bases). The germline V gene has CDR1 SGHRS and CDR2 YFSETQ. This CDR3 has 16 residues. V gave up 4 bases and J gave up 7 bases, with 24 bases separating them. The CDR3 bases are TGCGCCAGCAGCAGACTTTCGGACAGAAACTTGGGTGAGCAGTACTTC. Protein sequence: CASSRLSDRNLGEQYF. Combining the CDR3 with reference TRBV5-1 and TRBJ2-7 gives the whole variable domain KAGVTQTPRYLIKTRGQQVTLSCSPISGHRSVSWYQQTPGQGLQFLFEYFSETQRNKGNFPGRFSGRQFSNSRSEMNVSTLELGDSALYLCASSRLSDRNLGEQYFGPGTRLTVT.

J is TRBJ1-1 and V is TRBV18, with 9 bases that match TRBD1. The length of the CDR3 is 14 residues. Germline-derived CDR1 and CDR2 are KGHSH and LQKENI. After removal of 3 bases from V and 6 bases from J, the junction contained 5 bases not matched to a gene. CDR3 coding DNA: TGTGCCAGCTCACCTGGGGGACAGGGATCTGAAGCTTTCTTT. Translated, it gives CASSPGGQGSEAFF.

This clone was counted only a few times. V and J are TRBV5-6 and TRBJ1-5; D ambiguous. The CDR3 covers 12 residues. V was clipped by 2 bases and J by 7 bases, with 7 bases between them. Germline V CDR1 and CDR2: SGHDT, YYEEEE. The CDR3 nucleotides are TGTGCCAGCAGCTTTCCCGGGCAGCCCCAGCATTTT. It is translated as CASSFPGQPQHF.

The CDR3 sequence is CATSRDSGTNEKLFF. In DNA, the CDR3 is TGTGCCACCAGCAGAGATAGCGGGACTAATGAAAAACTGTTTTTT. The chain joins TRBV15 to TRBJ1-4; D is ambiguous. V was shortened by 0 bases and J by 2 bases, with 7 bases between the two germline ends. The CDR3 is made up of 15 amino acids. The V gene's germline CDR1 is LNHNV and CDR2 YYDKDF (reference sequence).

The sample holds a few counts of this clone. This chain uses TRBV9 with TRBJ2-1; possible D gene TRBD1, 5 bases. V lost 0 bases to trimming and J lost 12 bases, with 10 bases between them. This CDR3 comprises 12 residues. CDR1 SGDLS and CDR2 YYNGEE come from the germline V gene. The CDR3 here is CASSVDRGAQFF. The CDR3 bases are TGTGCCAGCAGCGTAGATAGGGGCGCGCAGTTCTTC.

The chain combines TRBV18 with TRBJ1-3, with D maybe TRBD1 (5 bases). Per germline, CDR1 KGHSH and CDR2 LQKENI. The CDR3 covers 16 residues. V was trimmed by 0 bases and J by 2 bases, leaving 11 bases between them. CDR3 sequence: CASSPPNIGAGNTIYF. The CDR3 DNA sequence: TGTGCCAGCTCACCACCTAATATAGGGGCTGGAAACACCATATATTTT. The full variable domain, rest sourced from reference TRBV18 and TRBJ1-3, is NAGVMQNPRHLVRRRGQEARLRCSPMKGHSHVYWYRQLPEEGLKFMVYLQKENIIDESGMPKERFSAEFPKEGPSILRIQQVVRGDSAAYFCASSPPNIGAGNTIYFGEGSWLTVV.

The chain recombines TRBV29-1 with TRBJ2-1; TRBD2 agrees at 9 bases. Germline V gives CDR1 SQVTM, CDR2 ANQGSEA. CDR3 length: 15 residues. After removal of 3 bases from V and 9 bases from J, the junction contained 12 bases not matched to a gene. The CDR3 nucleotides are TGCAGCGTTGATTGGTCTAGCGGGGTCATGGGTGAGCAGTTCTTC. It specifies CSVDWSSGVMGEQFF.

This clone was picked up one time. The genes are TRBV5-5 and TRBJ2-2; weak D call: TRBD1 (6 bases). CDR3 size: 16 residues. The germline V and J ends were trimmed by 4 bases and 7 bases, with 20 bases remaining between them. CDR1 is SGHKS, CDR2 YYEKEE, per germline (reference sequence). DNA of the CDR3: TGTGCCAGCAGCATTGGACATACAGGGAGATACGGGGAGCTGTTTTTT. Protein sequence: CASSIGHTGRYGELFF.

To note about this clone: One end of the junction fails to match germline, which may point to a read error. The chain combines TRBV7-2 with TRBJ2-1, with a tentative D call TRBD2 (7 bases). From germline, CDR1 is SGHTA and CDR2 FQGNSA. This CDR3 region has 14 residues. The CDR3 DNA sequence: TGTGCCAGCAGCCCCCGGACTAGGGGGATGAGCGCAATCTTC. The encoded protein is CASSPRTRGMSAIF.

The rearrangement joins TRBV7-2 to TRBJ2-7; 7 bases agree with TRBD2. Trimming cost V 4 bases and J 7 bases; bases outside gene matches: 13. This CDR3 comprises 15 residues. Germline loops: CDR1 SGHTA, CDR2 FQGNSA. In nucleotides, the CDR3 is TGTGCCAGCAGCTCTATACCTAGCGGTTCCAGTGAGCAGTACTTC. Its translation: CASSSIPSGSSEQYF.

The J gene is TRBJ1-2, the V gene TRBV27; D ambiguous. The CDR3 is made up of 12 amino acids. Germline-derived CDR1 and CDR2 are MNHEY and SMNVEV (reference sequence). V lost 6 bases and J lost 1, with 6 bases in between. The CDR3 spells CASSRVNYGYTF. CDR3 nucleotides: TGTGCCAGCAGCCGTGTTAACTATGGCTACACCTTC.

A word on this clone: Other DNA sequences within the sample encode an identical CDR3. The V and J genes are TRBV6-5 and TRBJ2-5; TRBD1 matches at 8 bases. The CDR3 loop spans 14 amino acids. Trimming took 3 bases from V and 3 from J; bases not matched to a gene: 3. Germline CDR1 reads MNHEY; CDR2 reads SVGAGI. CDR3 sequence (DNA): TGTGCCAGCAGTTATAACAGGGGGAAAGAGACCCAGTACTTC. Amino acid sequence: CASSYNRGKETQYF.